These 12 T cell receptor beta chains originate from one sample sequenced in a study of metastatic and nonmetastatic thyroid tumors. TCRdb re-processed the PCR reads through MiXCR. The data hold roughly 61,000 clones, with approximately 4% observed a single time. All patients reached thyroid surgery having received no treatment beforehand. The sample comprised blood. The receptors stem from a female donor with papillary thyroid cancer or a benign thyroid nodule (not recorded which). Some clones in this sample may be carry-over from other donors' samples.

There are many counts of this clone. V is TRBV4-1 and J is TRBJ2-7; 10 bases agree with TRBD1. J lost 5 bases, V lost 3 bases, and 7 bases had no gene match. Germline V gene data show CDR1 as MGHRA and CDR2 as YSYEKL. This CDR3 spans 15 amino acids. CDR3 DNA: TGCGCCAGCAGCCAGCGACAGGGGGCGGAAGACGAGCAGTACTTC. Its protein is CASSQRQGAEDEQYF.

This clone was counted at least ten times. One base away lies a much larger clone, so this may be a sequencing read error. The gene calls are TRBV19 and TRBJ2-3, with a possible D match to TRBD2 (5 bases). This CDR3 region has 15 residues. CDR1 LNHDA and CDR2 SQIVND come from the germline V gene (reference sequence). The V gene lost 3 bases and the J gene lost 5 bases, with 15 bases spanning the gap. CDR3 bases: TGTGCCAGTAGTATCCCCCCAGAGGGTAGAGATACGCAGTATTTT. As protein: CASSIPPEGRDTQYF.

This clone was observed many times. The CDR3 spells CASSTYSRGGNQPQHF. CDR3 coding DNA: TGTGCCAGCAGCACATATTCGCGGGGGGGCAATCAGCCCCAGCATTTT. The chain couples TRBV28 to TRBJ1-5; D is possibly TRBD1 (5 bases). The CDR3 is made up of 16 amino acids. Trimming shortened V by 6 bases and J by 2 bases, and 17 bases separated the two germline ends. Germline V lookup: CDR1 MDHEN, CDR2 SYDVKM.

A few counts support this clone. This chain links TRBV11-3 with TRBJ1-1; the D is unclear. There are 14 residues in the CDR3. V lost 5 bases to trimming and J lost 7 bases, with 17 bases between them. Germline CDR1 is SGHNT and CDR2 is YENEEA. The CDR3 coding sequence is TGTGCCAGCAGCCTTAGTGGACTCGAGATTGAAGCTTTCTTT. Amino acid sequence: CASSLSGLEIEAFF.

This clone turned up a few times. The chain links TRBV28 to TRBJ1-2, with 11 bases aligning to TRBD1. Trimming at V came to 7 bases and at J to 8 bases, leaving 18 bases not matched to a gene. This CDR3 has 17 residues. The germline V gene encodes CDR1 MDHEN and CDR2 SYDVKM. The CDR3 loop reads CASIPPGQGGIVTGYTF. CDR3 DNA sequence: TGTGCCAGCATTCCACCGGGACAGGGGGGAATTGTAACCGGCTACACCTTC.

This clone has ten or more counts. This rearrangement joins TRBV6-1 to TRBJ2-1; the match to TRBD2 covers 11 bases. Germline CDR1 reads MNHNS; CDR2 reads SASEGT. This CDR3 is 16 amino acids long. J lost 5 bases, V lost 5 bases, and 8 bases had no gene match. The CDR3 DNA follows: TGTGCCAGCAGTTACACTAGCGGGAGATTTCACAATGAGCAGTTCTTC. This encodes CASSYTSGRFHNEQFF.

The table lists this clone with many counts. The rearrangement links TRBV29-1 to TRBJ2-1; tentatively, D is TRBD2 (6 bases). CDR3 length: 13 amino acids. Germline loops: CDR1 SQVTM, CDR2 ANQGSEA. V was pared by 2 bases and J by 7 bases, with 12 bases between. CDR3 in amino acids: CSVETGVGNEQFF. DNA of the CDR3: TGCAGCGTTGAAACGGGAGTTGGAAATGAGCAGTTCTTC.

Worth noting for this clone: This could be a read error, since a much larger clone is one nucleotide away. The CDR3 region has the DNA TGCAGCCCCCAAGTCACAGATACGCAGTATTTT. This encodes CSPQVTDTQYF. The chain has TRBV20-1 and TRBJ2-3; D is uncertain. This CDR3 region has 11 residues. Germline V lookup: CDR1 DFQATT, CDR2 SNEGSKA (reference sequence).

This clone was observed a few times. The rearrangement joins TRBV6-1 to TRBJ2-1, with a weak D call TRBD2 (7 bases). CDR3 length: 15 residues. Germline-derived CDR1 and CDR2 are MNHNS and SASEGT. V lost 5 bases to trimming and J lost 10 bases, with 21 bases between them. The CDR3 sequence is CASSRRGGEASEQFF. CDR3 coding DNA: TGTGCCAGCAGTCGGAGGGGGGGTGAAGCTAGCGAGCAGTTCTTC.

The V and J genes are TRBV30 and TRBJ1-4, with 8 bases identical to TRBD1. The junction had 5 bases not matched to a gene; V was cut back by 0 bases and J by 8 bases. The germline CDR1 and CDR2 sequences are GTSNPN and SVGIG (reference sequence). There are 14 residues in the CDR3. The CDR3 sequence is CAWSVRRGREKLFF. DNA of the CDR3: TGTGCCTGGAGTGTACGCAGGGGGCGCGAAAAACTGTTTTTT.

The chain couples TRBV6-1 to TRBJ2-1; no reliable D call. With 7 bases removed from V and 0 bases from J, the gap between germline ends came to 13 bases. This CDR3 has 15 amino acids. The germline V gene has CDR1 MNHNS and CDR2 SASEGT. In nucleotides, the CDR3 is TGTGCCAGCAACCTTAATCCCGCCTCCTACAATGAGCAGTTCTTC. It is translated as CASNLNPASYNEQFF.

The gene calls are TRBV6-1 and TRBJ1-2; TRBD1 is a possible D gene (6 bases). V lost 6 bases and J 4 bases, leaving 15 bases between the germline ends. Germline CDR1 and CDR2: MNHNS and SASEGT. The CDR3 covers 14 residues. In nucleotides, the CDR3 is TGTGCCAGCAGACCTACAGGGATTGGCTATGGCTACACCTTC. Translated: CASRPTGIGYGYTF.